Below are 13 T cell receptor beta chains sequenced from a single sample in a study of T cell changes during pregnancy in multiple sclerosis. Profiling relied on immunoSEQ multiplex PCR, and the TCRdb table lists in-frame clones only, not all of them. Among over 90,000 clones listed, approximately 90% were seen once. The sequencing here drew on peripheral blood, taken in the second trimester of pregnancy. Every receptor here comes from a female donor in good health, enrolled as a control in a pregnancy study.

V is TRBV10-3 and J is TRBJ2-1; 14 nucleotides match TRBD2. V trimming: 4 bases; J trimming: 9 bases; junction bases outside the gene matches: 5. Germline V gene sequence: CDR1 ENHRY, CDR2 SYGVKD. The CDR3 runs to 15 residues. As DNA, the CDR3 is TGTGCCATCAGTGTGACTAGCGGGAGGGCCGTTGAGCAGTTCTTC. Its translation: CAISVTSGRAVEQFF.

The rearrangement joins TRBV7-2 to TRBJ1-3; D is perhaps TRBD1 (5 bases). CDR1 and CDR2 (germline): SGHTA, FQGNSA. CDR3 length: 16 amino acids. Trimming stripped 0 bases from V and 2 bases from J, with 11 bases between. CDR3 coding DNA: TGTGCCAGCAGCTTAGCGCGGGGGGAAGCTGGAAACACCATATATTTT. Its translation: CASSLARGEAGNTIYF.

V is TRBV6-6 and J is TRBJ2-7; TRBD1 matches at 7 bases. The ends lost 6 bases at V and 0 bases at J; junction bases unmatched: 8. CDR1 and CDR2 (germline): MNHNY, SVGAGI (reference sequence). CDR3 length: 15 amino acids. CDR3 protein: CASRREGAPSYEQYF. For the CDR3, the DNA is TGTGCCAGCAGGAGAGAGGGGGCCCCCTCCTACGAGCAGTACTTC.

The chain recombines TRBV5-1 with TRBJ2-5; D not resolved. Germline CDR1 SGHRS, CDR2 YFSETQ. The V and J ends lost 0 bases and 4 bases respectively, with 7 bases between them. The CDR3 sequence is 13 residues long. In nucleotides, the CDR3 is TGCGCCAGCAGCTTGGACAGCTTAGAGACCCAGTACTTC. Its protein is CASSLDSLETQYF.

The CDR3 here is CASRDEGLASEQYF. In DNA form, the CDR3 reads TGTGCCAGCAGAGACGAGGGACTAGCGTCCGAGCAGTACTTC. The rearrangement uses TRBV28 and TRBJ2-7, with TRBD2 matching 10 bases. Germline lookup yields CDR1 MDHEN and CDR2 SYDVKM. The J segment lost 6 bases and the V segment lost 6 bases, leaving 8 bases of the junction unmatched. This CDR3 contains 14 residues.

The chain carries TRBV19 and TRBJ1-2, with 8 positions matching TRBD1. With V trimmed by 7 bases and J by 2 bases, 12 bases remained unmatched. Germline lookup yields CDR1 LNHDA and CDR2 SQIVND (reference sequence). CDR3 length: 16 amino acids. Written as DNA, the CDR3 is TGTGCCAGTACCTCCACCCCAGGGGGCGCGAACTATGGCTACACCTTC. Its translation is CASTSTPGGANYGYTF.

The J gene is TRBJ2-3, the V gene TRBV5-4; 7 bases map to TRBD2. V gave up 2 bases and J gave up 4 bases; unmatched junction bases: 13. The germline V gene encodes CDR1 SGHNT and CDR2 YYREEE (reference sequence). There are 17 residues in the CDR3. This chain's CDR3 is CASSLKVGGSTADTQYF. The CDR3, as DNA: TGTGCCAGCAGCTTAAAGGTTGGCGGGAGTACTGCAGATACGCAGTATTTT.

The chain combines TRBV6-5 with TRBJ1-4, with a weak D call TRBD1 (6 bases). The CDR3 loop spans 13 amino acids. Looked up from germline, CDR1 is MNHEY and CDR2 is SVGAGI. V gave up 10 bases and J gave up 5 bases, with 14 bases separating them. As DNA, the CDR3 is TGTGCCACCAACGACAGGAAGAATGAAAAACTGTTTTTT. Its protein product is CATNDRKNEKLFF.

CDR3 amino acids: CATLTSGQLQETQYF. CDR3 nucleotide sequence: TGTGCCACCCTGACTAGCGGACAGCTGCAAGAGACCCAGTACTTC. The chain recombines TRBV5-6 with TRBJ2-5; 9 bases line up with TRBD2. The CDR3 consists of 15 residues. CDR1 SGHDT and CDR2 YYEEEE come from the germline V gene. V dropped 9 bases and J dropped 2; count of bases not matched to a gene: 11.

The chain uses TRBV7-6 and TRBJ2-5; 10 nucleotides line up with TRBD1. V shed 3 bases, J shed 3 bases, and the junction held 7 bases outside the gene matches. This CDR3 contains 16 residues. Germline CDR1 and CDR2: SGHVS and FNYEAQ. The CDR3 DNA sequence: TGTGCCAGCAGCTTCTGGAGACAGGGGGCTGAAGAGACCCAGTACTTC. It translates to CASSFWRQGAEETQYF.

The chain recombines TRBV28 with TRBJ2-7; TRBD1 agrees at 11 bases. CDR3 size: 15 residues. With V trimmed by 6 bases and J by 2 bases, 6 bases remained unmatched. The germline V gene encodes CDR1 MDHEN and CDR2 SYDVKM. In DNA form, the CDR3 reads TGTGCCAGCAGCTACGGACAGGGGGCCCCCTACGAGCAGTACTTC. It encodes CASSYGQGAPYEQYF.

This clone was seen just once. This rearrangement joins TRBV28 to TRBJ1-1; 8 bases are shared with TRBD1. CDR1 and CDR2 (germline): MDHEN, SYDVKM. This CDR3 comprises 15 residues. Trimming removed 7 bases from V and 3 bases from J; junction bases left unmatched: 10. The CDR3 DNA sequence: TGTGCCAGCACCCGGGACAGGTGGGAGGACACTGAAGCTTTCTTT. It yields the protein CASTRDRWEDTEAFF.

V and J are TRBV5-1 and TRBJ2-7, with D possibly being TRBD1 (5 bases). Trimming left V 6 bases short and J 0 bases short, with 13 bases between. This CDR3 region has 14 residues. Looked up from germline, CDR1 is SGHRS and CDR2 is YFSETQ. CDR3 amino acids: CASTPGASSYEQYF. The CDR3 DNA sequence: TGCGCCAGCACCCCTGGGGCGAGCTCCTACGAGCAGTACTTC.